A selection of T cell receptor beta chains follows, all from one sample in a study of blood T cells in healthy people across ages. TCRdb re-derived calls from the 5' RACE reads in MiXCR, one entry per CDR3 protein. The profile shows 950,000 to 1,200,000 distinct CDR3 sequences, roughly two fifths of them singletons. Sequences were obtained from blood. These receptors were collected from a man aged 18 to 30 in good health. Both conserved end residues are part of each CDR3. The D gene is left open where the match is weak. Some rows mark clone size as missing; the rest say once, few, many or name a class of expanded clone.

CDR3: CSVEPRTSGFNEQFF; DNA: TGCAGCGTTGAGCCACGAACTAGCGGCTTCAATGAGCAGTTCTTC; J: TRBJ2-1; D: TRBD2; size: -; V: TRBV29-1
CDR3: CASSLGMNPETQYF; DNA: TGCGCCAGCAGCTTGGGAATGAACCCAGAGACCCAGTACTTC; J: TRBJ2-5; D: -; size: -; V: TRBV5-1
CDR3: CASSMSAESTDTQYF; DNA: TGTGCCAGTAGTATGTCAGCGGAGAGCACAGATACGCAGTATTTT; J: TRBJ2-3; D: -; size: -; V: TRBV19
CDR3: CASSLEAPSTEAFF; DNA: TGCGCCAGCAGCTTGGAGGCACCGAGCACTGAAGCTTTCTTT; J: TRBJ1-1; D: -; size: -; V: TRBV5-1
CDR3: CASSLGWLAVNTGELFF; DNA: TGTGCCAGCAGCTTAGGTTGGCTAGCCGTCAACACCGGGGAGCTGTTTTTT; J: TRBJ2-2; D: -; size: -; V: TRBV7-9
CDR3: CGAGTSGSRGTQYF; DNA: TGCGGCGCCGGGACTAGCGGATCAAGAGGGACCCAGTACTTC; J: TRBJ2-5; D: TRBD2; size: -; V: TRBV29-1
CDR3: CSVEDQGPYEQYF; DNA: TGCAGCGTTGAAGATCAAGGTCCCTACGAGCAGTACTTC; J: TRBJ2-7; D: -; size: few; V: TRBV29-1
CDR3: CASSYLEGRETQYF; DNA: TGTGCCAGCAGTTACTTAGAGGGACGCGAGACCCAGTACTTC; J: TRBJ2-5; D: -; size: -; V: TRBV6-6
CDR3: CASSLEGGSQHQPQHF; DNA: TGTGCCAGCAGTTTAGAGGGTGGGAGTCAGCATCAGCCCCAGCATTTT; J: TRBJ1-5; D: -; size: -; V: TRBV12-3/TRBV12-4
CDR3: CASSHLLAGVLREQFF; DNA: TGTGCCAGCAGTCACCTCCTAGCGGGGGTTCTCCGGGAGCAGTTCTTC; J: TRBJ2-1; D: TRBD2; size: -; V: TRBV6-5
CDR3: CASSLARFNEQYF; DNA: TGCGCCAGCAGCTTGGCCAGGTTTAACGAGCAGTACTTC; J: TRBJ2-7; D: -; size: few; V: TRBV5-1
CDR3: CASRKGSEQFF; DNA: TGTGCCAGTCGCAAGGGTAGTGAGCAGTTCTTC; J: TRBJ2-1; D: -; size: few; V: TRBV19
CDR3: CASQGINGYTF; DNA: TGTGCCAGCCAGGGGATTAACGGCTACACCTTC; J: TRBJ1-2; D: -; size: -; V: TRBV2
CDR3: CASSNHIGRLNEKLFF; DNA: TGTGCCAGCAGCAATCATATAGGGCGGCTTAATGAAAAACTGTTTTTT; J: TRBJ1-4; D: -; size: few; V: TRBV11-2
CDR3: CASSFWTGSGPRSYEQYF; DNA: TGCGCCAGCAGCTTCTGGACAGGGAGCGGCCCACGGTCCTACGAGCAGTACTTC; J: TRBJ2-7; D: TRBD1; size: few; V: TRBV5-1
CDR3: CASGQVSPLHF; DNA: TGTGCCAGCGGACAGGTCTCACCCCTCCACTTT; J: TRBJ1-6; D: TRBD1; size: few; V: TRBV6-2/TRBV6-3
CDR3: CASSASDRENTEAFF; DNA: TGTGCCAGCAGCGCCTCGGACAGGGAGAACACTGAAGCTTTCTTT; J: TRBJ1-1; D: TRBD1; size: many; V: TRBV9
CDR3: CASSLDGGRAYGYTF; DNA: TGTGCCAGCAGCTTAGACGGAGGAAGGGCCTATGGCTACACCTTC; J: TRBJ1-2; D: -; size: few; V: TRBV7-2
CDR3: CASRAWDSNQPQHF; DNA: TGTGCCAGCAGGGCCTGGGACTCCAATCAGCCCCAGCATTTT; J: TRBJ1-5; D: -; size: once; V: TRBV12-3/TRBV12-4
CDR3: CASGSYTDSYNEQFF; DNA: TGTGCTAGTGGTTCGTATACGGACTCCTACAATGAGCAGTTCTTC; J: TRBJ2-1; D: -; size: -; V: TRBV12-5
CDR3: CASSVAHFYGYTF; DNA: TGTGCCAGCAGCGTAGCACACTTCTATGGCTACACCTTC; J: TRBJ1-2; D: -; size: few; V: TRBV9
CDR3: CAWSPDRGVYGYTF; DNA: TGTGCCTGGAGTCCTGACAGGGGGGTCTATGGCTACACCTTC; J: TRBJ1-2; D: TRBD1; size: -; V: TRBV30
CDR3: CASSRTVCEQYF; DNA: TGTGCCAGCAGCCGGACAGTTTGCGAGCAGTACTTC; J: TRBJ2-7; D: -; size: -; V: TRBV6-2/TRBV6-3
CDR3: CASSFPDRELFF; DNA: TGTGCCAGCAGCTTCCCCGATAGGGAGCTGTTTTTT; J: TRBJ2-2; D: -; size: -; V: TRBV7-9
CDR3: CASSQDPQGHNTEAFF; DNA: TGTGCCAGCAGCCAAGATCCTCAGGGGCATAACACTGAAGCTTTCTTT; J: TRBJ1-1; D: -; size: once; V: TRBV4-2
CDR3: CSARGGTFNQPQHF; DNA: TGCAGTGCTAGAGGTGGGACCTTCAATCAGCCCCAGCATTTT; J: TRBJ1-5; D: -; size: -; V: TRBV20-1
CDR3: CASSFNGRATNEKLFF; DNA: TGTGCCAGCAGCTTTAACGGACGTGCAACTAATGAAAAACTGTTTTTT; J: TRBJ1-4; D: -; size: -; V: TRBV7-2
CDR3: CASSPRQGWVEKLFF; DNA: TGTGCCAGCAGCCCCCGACAGGGGTGGGTTGAAAAACTGTTTTTT; J: TRBJ1-4; D: TRBD1; size: -; V: TRBV6-6
CDR3: CASSEGGGLPQHF; DNA: TGCGCCAGCAGCGAGGGCGGAGGGCTCCCCCAGCATTTT; J: TRBJ1-5; D: -; size: -; V: TRBV5-1
CDR3: CASSFSVFRDRAYEQYF; DNA: TGTGCCAGCAGTTTCTCAGTATTCCGGGACAGGGCGTACGAGCAGTACTTC; J: TRBJ2-7; D: TRBD1; size: -; V: TRBV6-2/TRBV6-3
CDR3: CASSLQGQASSGANVLTF; DNA: TGCGCCAGCAGCTTGCAGGGACAGGCCTCTTCTGGGGCCAACGTCCTGACTTTC; J: TRBJ2-6; D: TRBD1; size: few; V: TRBV5-1
CDR3: CASSLGTKGFTEAFF; DNA: TGTGCCAGCAGTTTAGGAACTAAGGGGTTCACTGAAGCTTTCTTT; J: TRBJ1-1; D: -; size: -; V: TRBV27
CDR3: CASSQDQDSSNEQFF; DNA: TGCGCCAGCAGCCAAGATCAGGACAGCTCGAATGAGCAGTTCTTC; J: TRBJ2-1; D: -; size: many; V: TRBV4-1
CDR3: CASSEAGGGRYNEQFF; DNA: TGTGCCAGCAGTGAAGCAGGAGGGGGCAGGTACAATGAGCAGTTCTTC; J: TRBJ2-1; D: -; size: -; V: TRBV2
CDR3: CASSFKPGGTEAFF; DNA: TGTGCCAGCAGCTTCAAGCCAGGGGGGACTGAAGCTTTCTTT; J: TRBJ1-1; D: TRBD1; size: -; V: TRBV3-1
CDR3: CASTPGQGLRWSNQPQHF; DNA: TGTGCCAGCACCCCGGGACAGGGGCTTCGGTGGAGCAATCAGCCCCAGCATTTT; J: TRBJ1-5; D: TRBD1; size: -; V: TRBV11-3
CDR3: CASSVWGADNEQFF; DNA: TGTGCCAGCAGTGTCTGGGGGGCCGACAATGAGCAGTTCTTC; J: TRBJ2-1; D: -; size: -; V: TRBV6-1
CDR3: CSAETGENYNEQFF; DNA: TGCAGTGCGGAGACGGGCGAAAACTACAATGAGCAGTTCTTC; J: TRBJ2-1; D: -; size: few; V: TRBV20-1
CDR3: CSASSAVLNTEAFF; DNA: TGCAGTGCTAGTTCGGCGGTCTTGAACACTGAAGCTTTCTTT; J: TRBJ1-1; D: -; size: few; V: TRBV20-1
CDR3: CASSLKGTQPQHF; DNA: TGTGCCAGCAGTTTAAAGGGAACCCAGCCCCAGCATTTT; J: TRBJ1-5; D: -; size: -; V: TRBV12-3/TRBV12-4
CDR3: CASSYISGGDKKTQYF; DNA: TGTGCCAGCAGCTACATAAGCGGGGGGGACAAAAAGACCCAGTACTTC; J: TRBJ2-5; D: TRBD2; size: few; V: TRBV7-6
CDR3: CASNDLGYGYTF; DNA: TGTGCCAGCAATGACCTTGGCTATGGCTACACCTTC; J: TRBJ1-2; D: -; size: few; V: TRBV9
CDR3: CASSLDRDGYYEQYF; DNA: TGTGCCAGCAGCTTAGATCGGGACGGCTACTACGAGCAGTACTTC; J: TRBJ2-7; D: -; size: few; V: TRBV13
CDR3: CASSPDRGVYNEQFF; DNA: TGTGCCAGCAGCCCAGACAGGGGGGTTTACAATGAGCAGTTCTTC; J: TRBJ2-1; D: TRBD1; size: few; V: TRBV2
CDR3: CSARTGAPEAFF; DNA: TGCAGTGCCAGGACAGGGGCCCCTGAAGCTTTCTTT; J: TRBJ1-1; D: TRBD1; size: many; V: TRBV20-1
CDR3: CASSSGDTTDTQYF; DNA: TGTGCCAGCAGTTCAGGAGACACTACGGATACGCAGTATTTT; J: TRBJ2-3; D: -; size: few; V: TRBV12-3/TRBV12-4
CDR3: CSARRTSGYNEQFF; DNA: TGCAGTGCTAGACGAACTAGCGGATACAATGAGCAGTTCTTC; J: TRBJ2-1; D: TRBD2; size: -; V: TRBV20-1
CDR3: CATSRDLRADTQYF; DNA: TGTGCCACCAGCAGAGATCTTAGAGCAGATACGCAGTATTTT; J: TRBJ2-3; D: -; size: -; V: TRBV15
CDR3: CASSHTLLTGSSTDTQYF; DNA: TGTGCCAGCAGCCATACACTACTGACAGGCTCTAGCACAGATACGCAGTATTTT; J: TRBJ2-3; D: -; size: few; V: TRBV4-2
CDR3: CASSGQGATLRFDSPLHF; DNA: TGTGCCAGCAGTGGACAGGGGGCAACACTCAGGTTTGATTCACCCCTCCACTTT; J: TRBJ1-6; D: TRBD1; size: -; V: TRBV25-1